One and the same sample provided the 29 T cell receptor beta chains below, sequenced in a study of technical replicates of blood from several donors. This table comes from immunoSEQ multiplex PCR, and its TCRdb copy is limited to in-frame clones, with some not included. The sample lists about 98,000 clones; around 95% were seen once. What was sequenced was T cells isolated from PBMCs. The receptors originated from a human donor in good health.

This chain links TRBV19 with TRBJ2-3, with 7 bases aligning to TRBD2. The ends lost 7 bases at V and 0 bases at J; junction bases unmatched: 10. This CDR3 is built from 16 residues. Germline V CDR1 and CDR2: LNHDA, SQIVND (reference sequence). The DNA of the CDR3 is TGTGCCAGTACCTCGAGGGGCGGGGGAAGCACAGATACGCAGTATTTT. Its translation is CASTSRGGGSTDTQYF. The full variable domain, rest sourced from reference TRBV19 and TRBJ2-3, is DGGITQSPKYLFRKEGQNVTLSCEQNLNHDAMYWYRQDPGQGLRLIYYSQIVNDFQKGDIAEGYSVSREKKESFPLTVTSAQKNPTAFYLCASTSRGGGSTDTQYFGPGTRLTVL.

The chain has TRBV19 and TRBJ2-1, with D maybe TRBD2 (6 bases). CDR3 length: 12 amino acids. V shed 11 bases and J shed 1 base, with 9 bases lying between them. Germline lookup yields CDR1 LNHDA and CDR2 SQIVND (reference sequence). As DNA, the CDR3 is TGTGCCTGTGGAGGGTCCTACAATGAGCAGTTCTTC. Its translation: CACGGSYNEQFF.

The V and J genes are TRBV28 and TRBJ2-1; TRBD2 might be the D (5 bases). V was pared by 7 bases and J by 9 bases, with 25 bases between. The CDR3 runs to 16 residues. Per germline, CDR1 MDHEN and CDR2 SYDVKM. In DNA form, the CDR3 reads TGTGCCAGCACCTCTAGCAAATCGGCCGCCCATAGTGAGCAGTTCTTC. Translation: CASTSSKSAAHSEQFF.

This clone has only one observation. This sequence joins TRBV29-1 and TRBJ1-5; a weak D match, TRBD1 (5 bases). The germline V gene encodes CDR1 SQVTM and CDR2 ANQGSEA. V was cut by 4 bases and J by 2 bases, with 6 bases left in between. CDR3 length: 12 amino acids. The CDR3 coding sequence is TGCAGCGTTGGACAGCGCAATCAGCCCCAGCATTTT. Encoded protein: CSVGQRNQPQHF. The variable domain in full, completed from reference TRBV29-1 and TRBJ1-5, reads SAVISQKPSRDICQRGTSLTIQCQVDSQVTMMFWYRQQPGQSLTLIATANQGSEATYESGFVIDKFPISRPNLTFSTLTVSNMSPEDSSIYLCSVGQRNQPQHFGDGTRLSIL.

The V call is TRBV4-1, the J call TRBJ1-5, with a weak D call TRBD1 (6 bases). V was trimmed by 1 base and J by 5 bases, leaving 15 bases between them. The CDR3 is 16 residues long. CDR1 and CDR2 (germline): MGHRA, YSYEKL. The CDR3 nucleotides read TGCGCCAGCAGCCAAGTCCTTGAGGGGGGGGATCAGCCCCAGCATTTT. It codes for CASSQVLEGGDQPQHF.

The chain combines TRBV6-1 with TRBJ2-3; D is ambiguous. This CDR3 has 12 amino acids. Germline-derived CDR1 and CDR2 are MNHNS and SASEGT. Trimming took 7 bases from V and 2 from J, leaving 7 bases between them. The CDR3 nucleotides read TGTGCCAGCACAGACAACACAGATACGCAGTATTTT. Translating it yields CASTDNTDTQYF.

This sequence joins TRBV10-3 and TRBJ2-7; maybe TRBD1 (6 bases). This CDR3 is 14 amino acids long. V was pared by 4 bases and J by 0 bases, with 10 bases between. CDR1 and CDR2 from the germline V gene are ENHRY and SYGVKD. The CDR3 loop reads CAISVAGDSYEQYF. CDR3 DNA: TGTGCCATCAGTGTTGCAGGGGACTCCTACGAGCAGTACTTC.

The V and J genes are TRBV11-3 and TRBJ2-1; D might be TRBD2 (7 bases). Germline V gene data show CDR1 as SGHNT and CDR2 as YENEEA. The CDR3 totals 17 residues. The ends were cut back, 1 base at V and 0 bases at J, with 13 bases in the middle. The CDR3 loop reads CASSLGGGRTSYNEQFF. CDR3 nucleotide sequence: TGTGCCAGCAGCTTAGGGGGGGGCAGGACCTCCTACAATGAGCAGTTCTTC.

The genes are TRBV27 and TRBJ1-1; 9 bases fit TRBD1. Germline CDR1 is MNHEY and CDR2 is SMNVEV (reference sequence). J gave up 3 bases and V 5 bases, and 19 bases lay outside the gene matches. The CDR3 runs to 19 residues. CDR3 nucleotides: TGTGCCAGCAGTCCCCGGGACAGGGTCAATGAGGTCTGGTACACTGAAGCTTTCTTT. It translates to CASSPRDRVNEVWYTEAFF.

The chain carries TRBV14 and TRBJ2-7, with 9 bases aligning to TRBD1. The germline gives CDR1 SGHDN, CDR2 FVKESK. V lost 1 base, J lost 6 bases, and 10 bases stayed unmatched. This CDR3 region has 16 residues. Here the CDR3 reads CASSQVGVDRGVEQYF. In DNA form, the CDR3 reads TGTGCCAGCAGCCAAGTTGGGGTTGACAGGGGGGTCGAGCAGTACTTC. Supplemented by reference TRBV14 and TRBJ2-7, the full variable domain reads EAGVTQFPSHSVIEKGQTVTLRCDPISGHDNLYWYRRVMGKEIKFLLHFVKESKQDESGMPNNRFLAERTGGTYSTLKVQPAELEDSGVYFCASSQVGVDRGVEQYFGPGTRLTVT.

The CDR3 sequence: CASSARGGETQYF. CDR3 DNA: TGTGCCAGCAGCGCCCGGGGTGGAGAGACCCAGTACTTC. The V and J genes are TRBV11-2 and TRBJ2-5; D is perhaps TRBD2 (5 bases). In germline, CDR1 is SGHAT, CDR2 FQNNGV. Trimming stripped 5 bases from V and 4 bases from J, with 11 bases between. The CDR3 runs 13 residues.

This chain joins TRBV28 and TRBJ2-1; TRBD2 aligns across 10 bases. Germline assignment: CDR1 MDHEN and CDR2 SYDVKM. V dropped 5 bases and J dropped 4; count of bases not matched to a gene: 8. This CDR3 comprises 16 residues. Here the CDR3 DNA reads TGTGCCAGCAGTCGTCCCGGGACTAGCGTTTACAATGAGCAGTTCTTC. Residues: CASSRPGTSVYNEQFF.

The chain joins TRBV30 to TRBJ1-1; maybe TRBD1 (6 bases). The germline V and J ends were trimmed by 5 bases and 1 base, with 23 bases remaining between them. The CDR3 consists of 17 residues. Germline loops: CDR1 GTSNPN, CDR2 SVGIG (reference sequence). The DNA of the CDR3 is TGTGCCTGGGGGCCCAGGGGCGGAGCCCTTCCGAACACTGAAGCTTTCTTT. It yields the protein CAWGPRGGALPNTEAFF.

The chain uses TRBV6-5 and TRBJ2-1, with TRBD2 matching over 7 bases. Trimming took 2 bases from V and 8 from J; bases not matched to a gene: 12. Germline CDR1 reads MNHEY; CDR2 reads SVGAGI. The CDR3 loop spans 16 amino acids. CDR3 nucleotide sequence: TGTGCCAGCAGTTACAGTCCTAGCGGACTAGGCGATGAGCAGTTCTTC. Translation gives CASSYSPSGLGDEQFF.

The genes are TRBV7-3 and TRBJ2-2, with 7 bases lining up with TRBD1. After removal of 5 bases from V and 5 bases from J, the junction contained 5 bases not matched to a gene. CDR3 length: 14 amino acids. Germline lookup yields CDR1 SGHTA and CDR2 FQGTGA. The CDR3 coding sequence is TGTGCCAGCAGCGACAGGGTAAATACCGGGGAGCTGTTTTTT. This sequence encodes CASSDRVNTGELFF.

The chain employs TRBV28 and TRBJ1-1; unclear D gene. The CDR3 runs 13 residues. Per the germline V gene, CDR1 is MDHEN and CDR2 is SYDVKM. The V and J ends lost 6 bases and 5 bases respectively, with 13 bases between them. The CDR3 nucleotides read TGTGCCAGCAGATCAGGATCCCTTACTGAAGCTTTCTTT. This translates into CASRSGSLTEAFF.

V and J are TRBV19 and TRBJ2-3; the match to TRBD1 covers 7 bases. V gave up 8 bases and J gave up 0 bases; unmatched junction bases: 5. The CDR3 runs 14 residues. Germline V lookup: CDR1 LNHDA, CDR2 SQIVND (reference sequence). As DNA, the CDR3 is TGTGCCAGTTCCCGGGACAGAAGCACAGATACGCAGTATTTT. Translated: CASSRDRSTDTQYF.

This clone was detected only once. The V call is TRBV29-1, the J call TRBJ1-2; 7 nucleotides align to TRBD1. Germline V gene sequence: CDR1 SQVTM, CDR2 ANQGSEA. The CDR3 runs to 13 residues. V shed 6 bases, J shed 2 bases, and the junction held 6 bases outside the gene matches. CDR3 bases: TGCAGCGTCGGGGACAGCGGAAACTATGGCTACACCTTC. Translation gives CSVGDSGNYGYTF.

V is TRBV9 and J is TRBJ1-4; TRBD1 aligns across 7 bases. Losses at the gene ends were 3 bases for V and 3 bases for J; bases not matched to a gene: 2. This CDR3 has 14 residues. Germline CDR1 SGDLS, CDR2 YYNGEE. The DNA of the CDR3 is TGTGCCAGCAGCGGCGGGACAGCTAATGAAAAACTGTTTTTT. Translated, it gives CASSGGTANEKLFF.

This chain uses TRBV27 with TRBJ1-4; 10 positions agree with TRBD1. The germline gives CDR1 MNHEY, CDR2 SMNVEV (reference sequence). Losses at the gene ends were 1 base for V and 8 bases for J; bases not matched to a gene: 4. The CDR3 runs to 15 residues. The CDR3 DNA reads as TGTGCCAGCAGTTTATTCCGGGACAGGGGAGAAAAACTGTTTTTT. It is translated as CASSLFRDRGEKLFF.

This clone occurred once. The V and J genes are TRBV7-9 and TRBJ2-7; D gene unclear. The length of the CDR3 is 11 residues. Germline CDR1 reads SEHNR; CDR2 reads FQNEAQ (reference sequence). V was clipped by 4 bases and J by 4 bases, with 5 bases between them. In DNA, the CDR3 is TGTGCCAGCAGCTCGGAGTACGAGCAGTACTTC. It translates to CASSSEYEQYF. Supplemented by reference TRBV7-9 and TRBJ2-7, the full variable domain reads DTGVSQNPRHKITKRGQNVTFRCDPISEHNRLYWYRQTLGQGPEFLTYFQNEAQLEKSRLLSDRFSAERPKGSFSTLEIQRTEQGDSAMYLCASSSEYEQYFGPGTRLTVT.

The V call is TRBV10-3, the J call TRBJ2-2, with unresolved D. V shed 3 bases and J shed 5 bases, with 7 bases lying between them. Germline CDR1 ENHRY, CDR2 SYGVKD. The CDR3 contains 13 residues. In nucleotides, the CDR3 is TGTGCCATCAGTGAACAGACGACCGGGGAGCTGTTTTTT. The encoded protein is CAISEQTTGELFF.

The CDR3 sequence: CASYPGATSTDTQYF. CDR3 coding DNA: TGTGCCAGCTATCCAGGGGCAACAAGCACAGATACGCAGTATTTT. The chain carries TRBV19 and TRBJ2-3; maybe TRBD1 (6 bases). Trimming pared 9 bases from V and 0 bases from J, leaving 16 bases between. Germline CDR1 reads LNHDA; CDR2 reads SQIVND (reference sequence). The CDR3 length is 15 residues.

This chain joins TRBV6-1 and TRBJ1-1, with 10 bases matching TRBD1. Germline V gene lookup returns CDR1 MNHNS and CDR2 SASEGT. The CDR3 is made up of 17 amino acids. V gave up 2 bases and J gave up 2 bases; unmatched junction bases: 8. The CDR3 coding sequence is TGTGCCAGCAGTGAAAGAATGAGGACAGGGGGAAACACTGAAGCTTTCTTT. It translates to CASSERMRTGGNTEAFF.

This rearrangement joins TRBV29-1 to TRBJ2-1; 9 bases match TRBD1. Looked up from germline, CDR1 is SQVTM and CDR2 is ANQGSEA. This CDR3 has 17 amino acids. The V segment lost 3 bases and the J segment 7 bases; nucleotides outside the gene matches: 16. CDR3 residues: CSVDGADGTGISNEQFF. The CDR3 nucleotides read TGCAGCGTTGATGGGGCTGATGGGACAGGGATAAGTAATGAGCAGTTCTTC.

The chain has TRBV10-1 and TRBJ2-1, with a possible D match to TRBD1 (5 bases). Germline V gene lookup returns CDR1 WNHNN and CDR2 SYGVQD (reference sequence). V was trimmed by 5 bases and J by 4 bases, leaving 12 bases between them. This CDR3 spans 14 amino acids. As DNA, the CDR3 is TGCGCCAGCAGTCTTCGGACACAGTACAATGAGCAGTTCTTC. It yields the protein CASSLRTQYNEQFF.

The chain couples TRBV11-2 to TRBJ2-7; 7 positions agree with TRBD2. With 5 bases clipped from V and 3 bases from J, the junction kept 7 bases outside the gene matches. The CDR3 consists of 14 residues. Germline CDR1 is SGHAT and CDR2 is FQNNGV. The CDR3 is CASSIRLAGYEQYF. CDR3 nucleotides: TGTGCCAGCAGCATCCGACTAGCCGGCTACGAGCAGTACTTC. Full variable domain (outside the CDR3, taken from reference TRBV11-2 and TRBJ2-7): EAGVAQSPRYKIIEKRQSVAFWCNPISGHATLYWYQQILGQGPKLLIQFQNNGVVDDSQLPKDRFSAERLKGVDSTLKIQPAKLEDSAVYLCASSIRLAGYEQYFGPGTRLTVT.

The chain has TRBV6-5 and TRBJ1-2; weak D call: TRBD1 (5 bases). CDR1 is MNHEY and CDR2 is SVGAGI in the germline V gene. V lost 0 bases, J lost 4 bases, and 9 bases lay in between. There are 14 residues in the CDR3. CDR3 amino acids: CASSYSVGGYGYTF. The DNA for the CDR3 is TGTGCCAGCAGTTACTCAGTGGGGGGCTATGGCTACACCTTC.

The rearrangement uses TRBV12-5 and TRBJ1-5; no firm D call. The CDR3 extends over 16 amino acids. The germline gives CDR1 LGHNT, CDR2 FRNRAP. The germline V and J ends were trimmed by 0 bases and 5 bases, with 14 bases remaining between them. This CDR3 reads CASGLVIKGRDQPQHF. The CDR3 DNA follows: TGTGCTAGTGGTTTGGTAATAAAAGGGAGGGATCAGCCCCAGCATTTT.